Listed below are T cell receptor beta chains from one sample, sequenced in a study of OX40 agonist ivuxolimab in advanced cancers. The method was immunoSEQ multiplex PCR; TCRdb's version includes in-frame clones alone and lacks a portion of them. The data contain just over 80,000 clones, around 90% of them singletons. This specimen was CD4+ or CD8+ T cells sorted from blood, taken in a trial of the OX40 agonist ivuxolimab. Source of these receptors: an adult with an advanced solid tumor such as melanoma, head and neck, liver or kidney cancer. The CDR3 runs from the conserved cysteine through the conserved F or W. The order of the fields is J gene, V gene, clone size, CDR3 protein. Rows may omit the clone size; those that give it use once, few, many or a size class.

>TRBJ2-1|TRBV5-1|few
CASSLSPRDQPANEQFF
>TRBJ1-2|TRBV9|NA
CASSAYRGAVYGYTF
>TRBJ2-7|TRBV18|NA
CASSGEHSYEQYF
>TRBJ2-2|TRBV11-3|NA
CASSPGTSGMVGSTGELFF
>TRBJ2-6|TRBV7-7|NA
CASSSVSGANVLTF
>TRBJ2-1|TRBV7-9|NA
CASSLRGSGRAHEQFF
>TRBJ2-4|TRBV5-1|NA
CASSWEGRFKNIQYF
>TRBJ1-1|TRBV6-6|NA
CASRGGLEAFF
>TRBJ2-5|TRBV7-8|few
CASGPTETQYF
>TRBJ1-1|TRBV1|NA
CTSSQMNRTYTEAFF
>TRBJ1-5|TRBV18|NA
CASSPTGGSNQPQHF
>TRBJ2-1|TRBV11-2|NA
CASSLGTAANNEQFF
>TRBJ2-5|TRBV7-2|NA
CASSLGVLAGVAETQYF
>TRBJ1-6|TRBV6-5|NA
CASSSPSSPLHF
>TRBJ1-2|TRBV5-1|NA
CASSGGQGPYGYTF
>TRBJ2-2|TRBV7-6|NA
CASSPAATGELFF
>TRBJ2-1|TRBV7-2|NA
CASSLELANEQFF
>TRBJ2-1|TRBV7-2|NA
CASSFGGTEQFF
>TRBJ2-1|TRBV19|NA
CASSIADRPYNEQFF
>TRBJ2-5|TRBV11-2|NA
CASSPAGAGGETQYF
>TRBJ2-1|TRBV2|few
CASKIQGAAEQFF
>TRBJ2-3|TRBV19|NA
CASSIGVVSDTQYF
>TRBJ1-5|TRBV28|once
CASSPGGQGNQPQHF
>TRBJ2-2|TRBV28|NA
CASSLVRLAGFGELFF
>TRBJ2-7|TRBV28|NA
CASSSGTPSYEQYF
>TRBJ1-2|TRBV5-1|NA
CASSLGDSEGGYGYTF
>TRBJ2-3|TRBV29-1|NA
CSVERGAGTDTQYF
>TRBJ1-1|TRBV9|NA
CASSVETGERAFF
>TRBJ2-3|TRBV7-8|NA
CASSARGGRDTQYF